These 11 T cell receptor beta chains came from one sample sequenced in a study of cytomegalovirus exposure and HLA in healthy donors. The PCR made use of 60 Vbeta and 13 Jbeta primers. Measured with immunoSEQ multiplex PCR; TCRdb has only the in-frame clones, and not every one. This sample carries tens of thousands of clones, roughly 80% of them seen once, and the ten largest clones take 14% to 15%. The specimen sequenced was PBMCs. These receptors were obtained from a woman between 35 and 50 years old in good health and CMV-seropositive.

This clone was seen once. One end of the junction fails to match germline, which may point to a read error. The V call is TRBV9, the J call TRBJ2-1; TRBD2 matches 8 bases. The CDR3 totals 15 residues. The germline gives CDR1 SGDLS, CDR2 YYNGEE. The CDR3: CAGSVGAGDHNEQFF. The CDR3 DNA sequence: TGTGCCGGCAGCGTAGGAGCGGGAGACCACAATGAGCAGTTCTTC.

The rearrangement links TRBV10-3 to TRBJ2-7; TRBD1 is a possible D gene (6 bases). V lost 5 bases and J lost 0, with 11 bases in between. The CDR3 is made up of 14 amino acids. CDR1 ENHRY and CDR2 SYGVKD come from the germline V gene. CDR3 coding DNA: TGTGCCATCAGTCGGGACATTAGCTCCTACGAGCAGTACTTC. Residues: CAISRDISSYEQYF.

This clone was detected only a few times. CDR3 sequence: CASSERTAGGTQYF. The CDR3 DNA reads as TGTGCCAGCAGCGAGAGGACAGCCGGAGGAACCCAGTACTTC. This chain connects TRBV9 to TRBJ2-5; a possible D gene is TRBD1 (6 bases). V was shortened by 3 bases and J by 8 bases, with 17 bases between the two germline ends. Germline loops: CDR1 SGDLS, CDR2 YYNGEE. This CDR3 contains 14 residues.

The gene calls are TRBV19 and TRBJ2-4; 9 positions agree with TRBD2. This CDR3 has 16 amino acids. Unmatched junction bases numbered 16, after V lost 6 bases and J lost 10 bases. Germline V gene lookup returns CDR1 LNHDA and CDR2 SQIVND (reference sequence). The CDR3 reads CASRWREGRSHEIQYF. CDR3 sequence (DNA): TGTGCCAGTAGGTGGCGGGAGGGCCGTAGCCATGAAATTCAGTACTTC.

The gene calls are TRBV4-3 and TRBJ1-5; the D is unclear. Germline V gives CDR1 LGHNA, CDR2 YSLEER. V was cut by 8 bases and J by 0 bases, with 14 bases left in between. This CDR3 region has 15 residues. The CDR3: CASSGPRGSNQPQHF. CDR3 nucleotides: TGCGCCAGCTCTGGACCGCGGGGTAGCAATCAGCCCCAGCATTTT.

The V gene is TRBV7-2, the J gene TRBJ2-3, with 9 bases that match TRBD2. This CDR3 comprises 15 residues. Trimming at V came to 1 base and at J to 7 bases, leaving 6 bases not matched to a gene. Per the germline V gene, CDR1 is SGHTA and CDR2 is FQGNSA. The CDR3 sequence: CASSLVAGGRNTQYF. The CDR3 DNA sequence: TGTGCCAGCAGCTTAGTCGCGGGGGGGAGGAATACGCAGTATTTT.

Remarks on this clone: The sample contains more than one DNA sequence encoding this CDR3. The rearrangement uses TRBV18 and TRBJ2-5, with TRBD2 matching 7 bases. Germline V gives CDR1 KGHSH, CDR2 LQKENI. The CDR3 spans 13 residues. Germline trimming cut 2 bases from V and 5 bases from J; bases unmatched to any gene: 2. The DNA for the CDR3 is TGTGCCAGCTCACCAGGGGGAGGGGAGACCCAGTACTTC. It codes for CASSPGGGETQYF.

The chain employs TRBV7-9 and TRBJ2-1, with 11 bases fitting TRBD2. The ends lost 2 bases at V and 2 bases at J; junction bases unmatched: 2. Germline loops: CDR1 SEHNR, CDR2 FQNEAQ (reference sequence). The CDR3 loop spans 16 amino acids. For the CDR3, the DNA is TGTGCCAGCAGCTTACTACTAGCGGGGGCCTACAATGAGCAGTTCTTC. This sequence encodes CASSLLLAGAYNEQFF.

The chain uses TRBV19 and TRBJ1-1; 7 bases are shared with TRBD1. Losses at the gene ends were 7 bases for V and 6 bases for J; bases not matched to a gene: 5. The CDR3 consists of 12 residues. CDR1 and CDR2 from the germline V gene are LNHDA and SQIVND (reference sequence). CDR3: CASKTGTPEAFF. Here the CDR3 DNA reads TGTGCCAGTAAGACAGGGACTCCTGAAGCTTTCTTT.

This clone was counted only a few times. The V call is TRBV30, the J call TRBJ2-3; no reliable D call. V shed 2 bases and J shed 5 bases, with 5 bases lying between them. Germline assignment: CDR1 GTSNPN and CDR2 SVGIG (reference sequence). This CDR3 has 11 amino acids. CDR3 bases: TGTGCCTGGAGTTCCAGAGATACGCAGTATTTT. This translates into CAWSSRDTQYF.

CDR3 protein: CASSYRGGGYNEQFF. The CDR3 nucleotides read TGTGCCAGCAGTTACCGGGGGGGAGGTTACAATGAGCAGTTCTTC. V is TRBV6-5 and J is TRBJ2-1; TRBD2 matches at 8 bases. The CDR3 is 15 amino acids. CDR1 is MNHEY, CDR2 SVGAGI, per germline. V gave up 2 bases and J gave up 4 bases; unmatched junction bases: 4.